A single sample gave rise to the 6 T cell receptor beta chains below, sequenced in a study of siplizumab effects on memory and regulatory T cells. TCRdb keeps only in-frame clones here, not all; method: immunoSEQ multiplex PCR. The sample yields some 110,000 clones, more than 85% seen once. The sequenced sample consisted of CD4+ T cells sorted from blood. All receptors derive from a human donor in good health.

The rearrangement links TRBV30 to TRBJ2-1; D gene ambiguous. The germline V and J ends were trimmed by 8 bases and 7 bases, with 15 bases remaining between them. The germline V gene has CDR1 GTSNPN and CDR2 SVGIG (reference sequence). The CDR3 is 12 residues long. The CDR3 DNA follows: TGTGCCCGGACCACCGACGGGAATGAGCAGTTCTTC. It codes for CARTTDGNEQFF.

This chain links TRBV18 with TRBJ2-3; no reliable D call. The CDR3 loop spans 13 amino acids. Germline values: CDR1 KGHSH, CDR2 LQKENI. Trimming removed 6 bases from V and 2 bases from J, with 9 bases in between. The CDR3 is CASSPEYTDTQYF. The CDR3 bases are TGTGCCAGCTCGCCCGAGTACACAGATACGCAGTATTTT.

V is TRBV29-1 and J is TRBJ2-3; 8 bases are a match to TRBD1. The germline gives CDR1 SQVTM, CDR2 ANQGSEA. Trimming removed 5 bases from V and 4 bases from J; junction bases left unmatched: 8. The CDR3 has 14 amino acids. The CDR3 loop is CSVKGQVGADTQYF. Here the CDR3 DNA reads TGCAGCGTTAAGGGACAGGTGGGGGCAGATACGCAGTATTTT.

The chain uses TRBV5-1 and TRBJ2-7, with a tentative D call TRBD2 (7 bases). Between the trimmed V and J ends, which lost 3 bases and 5 bases, there was a span of 18 bases. Germline values: CDR1 SGHRS, CDR2 YFSETQ. The CDR3 covers 15 residues. As DNA, the CDR3 is TGCGCCAGCAGCTGGGGAGGGAAAGGGGGAGACGAGCAGTACTTC. As protein: CASSWGGKGGDEQYF.

The genes are TRBV27 and TRBJ2-1; the D gene is possibly TRBD2 (6 bases). The ends were cut back, 6 bases at V and 7 bases at J, with 28 bases in the middle. CDR1 is MNHEY and CDR2 is SMNVEV in the germline V gene (reference sequence). The CDR3 has 18 amino acids. This CDR3 reads CASSPRPTSTGGANEQFF. The CDR3 nucleotides read TGTGCCAGCAGCCCACGACCGACCTCTACCGGGGGAGCTAATGAGCAGTTCTTC.

In its sample, this clone was seen once. The chain joins TRBV29-1 to TRBJ2-2; TRBD2 aligns across 7 bases. In germline, CDR1 is SQVTM, CDR2 ANQGSEA. The CDR3 has 14 residues. V was pared by 6 bases and J by 4 bases, with 8 bases of the junction left unmatched. The CDR3 region has the DNA TGCAGCGTCTCCGGGACTACAACCACCGGGGAGCTGTTTTTT. Protein sequence: CSVSGTTTTGELFF.